Below, one TCR beta chain is given with its context. The PCR made use of 60 Vbeta and 13 Jbeta primers. Using immunoSEQ multiplex PCR, the repertoire was profiled, and TCRdb retains in-frame clones only, with some absent. The data hold 200,000 to 250,000 clones, with over 65% observed a single time. This record belongs to a study of cytomegalovirus exposure and HLA in healthy donors. CDR1 SGHAT and CDR2 FQNNGV come from the germline V gene. V lost 3 bases to trimming and J lost 0 bases, with 9 bases between them. There are 15 residues in the CDR3. Specimen: PBMCs. The sequence was collected from a man younger than 35 in good health and CMV-seronegative. The chain employs TRBV11-2 and TRBJ2-1; possibly TRBD2 for D (5 bases). CDR3 sequence reads: CASSLGVGSYNEQFF. CDR3 nucleotides: TGTGCCAGCAGCTTGGGAGTAGGCTCCTACAATGAGCAGTTCTTC.